A single sample is the source of the 26 T cell receptor beta chains below, sequenced in a study of blood T cell repertoires in COVID-19. The data were produced by immunoSEQ multiplex PCR, yet TCRdb's version contains in-frame clones alone and is incomplete. The sample holds 95,000 to 100,000 clones; over 80% are singletons and the top ten take around 16%. The material sequenced was peripheral blood. These TCRs come from a man in his fifties with acute or convalescent COVID-19.

The chain carries TRBV6-4 and TRBJ2-3; TRBD1 might be the D (5 bases). V lost 6 bases and J lost 0, with 13 bases in between. The CDR3 is made up of 15 amino acids. CDR1 and CDR2 from the germline V gene are MRHNA and SNTAGT. The CDR3 coding sequence is TGTGCCAGCAGCGACAGCCCATCTAGCACAGATACGCAGTATTTT. Translating gives CASSDSPSSTDTQYF.

The genes are TRBV5-4 and TRBJ2-5, with TRBD2 as a possible D gene (7 bases). Between the trimmed V and J ends, which lost 6 bases and 5 bases, there was a span of 20 bases. CDR1 and CDR2 (germline): SGHNT, YYREEE (reference sequence). This CDR3 is 15 amino acids long. Here the CDR3 reads CASTLGGAGGETQYF. The CDR3 DNA follows: TGTGCCAGCACCTTAGGGGGGGCTGGAGGGGAGACCCAGTACTTC. Supplemented by reference TRBV5-4 and TRBJ2-5, the full variable domain reads ETGVTQSPTHLIKTRGQQVTLRCSSQSGHNTVSWYQQALGQGPQFIFQYYREEENGRGNFPPRFSGLQFPNYSSELNVNALELDDSALYLCASTLGGAGGETQYFGPGTRLLVL.

This clone was seen just once. The V gene is TRBV5-1, the J gene TRBJ1-1; TRBD1 is a possible D gene (6 bases). Trimming took off 2 bases at V and 3 bases at J, with 11 bases between the two ends. The V gene's germline CDR1 is SGHRS and CDR2 YFSETQ. CDR3 size: 14 residues. The CDR3 spells CASSFQGQDTEAFF. CDR3 bases: TGCGCCAGCAGCTTTCAGGGGCAGGACACTGAAGCTTTCTTT.

A few counts support this clone. The rearrangement uses TRBV27 and TRBJ1-2; D is uncertain. The CDR3 length is 14 residues. CDR1 and CDR2 from the germline V gene are MNHEY and SMNVEV (reference sequence). Trimming cost V 4 bases and J 5 bases, with 14 bases left between them. The CDR3 here is CASSSSGPGYGYTF. CDR3 DNA sequence: TGTGCCAGCAGTTCCTCCGGCCCCGGGTATGGCTACACCTTC.

This clone was observed once. The chain combines TRBV6-5 with TRBJ1-2; D is perhaps TRBD1 (5 bases). V was trimmed by 2 bases and J by 8 bases, leaving 12 bases between them. CDR1 is MNHEY, CDR2 SVGAGI, per germline. This CDR3 comprises 13 residues. In nucleotides, the CDR3 is TGTGCCAGCAGTTACCGAGAACGGGGGGGCTACACCTTC. Translating it yields CASSYRERGGYTF.

The J gene is TRBJ1-6, the V gene TRBV15, with D possibly being TRBD1 (5 bases). The CDR3 has 15 residues. The germline V gene has CDR1 LNHNV and CDR2 YYDKDF (reference sequence). V was pared by 0 bases and J by 8 bases, with 11 bases between. This CDR3 reads CATSRDRQGDSPLHF. As DNA, the CDR3 is TGTGCCACCAGCAGAGATCGTCAGGGCGATTCACCCCTCCACTTT.

V gene TRBV19 combines with J gene TRBJ1-1; TRBD1 matches 9 bases. CDR1 and CDR2 (germline): LNHDA, SQIVND (reference sequence). The CDR3 contains 15 residues. Trimming took 3 bases from V and 3 from J; bases not matched to a gene: 5. CDR3 DNA: TGTGCCAGTAGTATCCCCACAGGGGGCTACACTGAAGCTTTCTTT. Translation: CASSIPTGGYTEAFF.

The chain links TRBV6-6 to TRBJ1-2, with TRBD1 matching 10 bases. This CDR3 has 15 amino acids. Germline CDR1 reads MNHNY; CDR2 reads SVGAGI (reference sequence). The ends lost 6 bases at V and 3 bases at J; junction bases unmatched: 7. The CDR3 loop reads CASRRRDRGDYGYTF. CDR3 DNA sequence: TGTGCCAGCAGGAGACGGGACAGGGGCGACTATGGCTACACCTTC.

This sequence joins TRBV7-9 and TRBJ2-2; no clear D. Germline V gene data show CDR1 as SEHNR and CDR2 as FQNEAQ (reference sequence). This CDR3 comprises 14 residues. V dropped 3 bases and J dropped 1 base, with 6 bases sitting between them. CDR3 coding DNA: TGTGCCAGCAGCTTTACACAGAACACCGGGGAGCTGTTTTTT. Translating gives CASSFTQNTGELFF.

This chain connects TRBV7-2 to TRBJ2-5; no reliable D call. This CDR3 has 14 residues. Looked up from germline, CDR1 is SGHTA and CDR2 is FQGNSA. Trimming stripped 3 bases from V and 5 bases from J, with 13 bases between. CDR3: CASSLEAGRETQYF. CDR3 nucleotide sequence: TGTGCCAGCAGCTTGGAAGCAGGCAGGGAGACCCAGTACTTC.

This chain uses TRBV11-3 with TRBJ2-2; 7 bases align to TRBD2. Per the germline V gene, CDR1 is SGHNT and CDR2 is YENEEA. The CDR3 totals 17 residues. J gave up 1 base and V 1 base, and 6 bases lay outside the gene matches. CDR3 bases: TGTGCCAGCAGCTTAGTCTCCGGGAGGCTGAACACCGGGGAGCTGTTTTTT. Protein product: CASSLVSGRLNTGELFF.

The chain carries TRBV7-2 and TRBJ2-2; 7 bases map to TRBD1. Per the germline V gene, CDR1 is SGHTA and CDR2 is FQGNSA. J gave up 6 bases and V 4 bases, and 5 bases lay outside the gene matches. The CDR3 sequence is 14 residues long. CDR3 coding DNA: TGTGCCAGCAGCTGGGGACAGACCTCCGGGGAGCTGTTTTTT. It yields the protein CASSWGQTSGELFF.

This chain connects TRBV27 to TRBJ1-6; D is unresolved. Trimming took off 2 bases at V and 3 bases at J, with 11 bases between the two ends. Germline CDR1 MNHEY, CDR2 SMNVEV (reference sequence). The CDR3 is 16 amino acids. The CDR3 is CASSLVQSSYNSPLHF. The CDR3 bases are TGTGCCAGCAGTTTAGTTCAGTCCAGCTATAATTCACCCCTCCACTTT.

The rearrangement links TRBV12-3 or TRBV12-4 to TRBJ1-1; D remains unclear. The CDR3 runs to 13 residues. V lost 2 bases, J lost 8 bases, and 12 bases lay in between. The CDR3 DNA reads TGTGCCAGCAGTTTATTTGAGGGCAGAGAAGCTTTCTTT. Translated: CASSLFEGREAFF.

This chain uses TRBV6-6 with TRBJ1-2, with 8 bases lining up with TRBD1. V lost 4 bases to trimming and J lost 8 bases; unmatched junction nucleotides: 15. The CDR3 has 16 amino acids. CDR1 MNHNY and CDR2 SVGAGI come from the germline V gene (reference sequence). The CDR3 sequence: CASSSPGGSPQSGYTF. CDR3 in DNA: TGTGCCAGCAGTTCCCCAGGGGGCTCCCCTCAGAGCGGCTACACCTTC.

The genes are TRBV5-1 and TRBJ2-7, with 10 bases matching TRBD1. The CDR3 is 14 residues long. The junction had 3 bases not matched to a gene; V was cut back by 4 bases and J by 2 bases. Looked up from germline, CDR1 is SGHRS and CDR2 is YFSETQ. Here the CDR3 DNA reads TGCGCCAGCAGCGAGACAGGGGGCGCCTACGAGCAGTACTTC. Protein sequence: CASSETGGAYEQYF.

This clone came up once. The rearrangement joins TRBV13 to TRBJ2-7, with a possible D match to TRBD2 (6 bases). The CDR3 is made up of 14 amino acids. Trimming took off 5 bases at V and 5 bases at J, with 16 bases between the two ends. CDR1 and CDR2 (germline): PRHDT, FYEKMQ (reference sequence). For the CDR3, the DNA is TGTGCCAGCAGCCCCCCCCAGGGAGGTAACGAGCAGTACTTC. Translation gives CASSPPQGGNEQYF.

This rearrangement joins TRBV19 to TRBJ1-1; 8 bases are a match to TRBD1. Germline lookup yields CDR1 LNHDA and CDR2 SQIVND (reference sequence). CDR3 length: 13 residues. With 7 bases clipped from V and 10 bases from J, the junction kept 11 bases outside the gene matches. The CDR3 DNA reads as TGTGCCAGTAACTTGGACAGGGCCAGTGCAGCTTTCTTT. Its protein is CASNLDRASAAFF.

The chain uses TRBV9 and TRBJ2-1; no clear D. CDR1 and CDR2 (germline): SGDLS, YYNGEE. Trimming cost V 4 bases and J 0 bases, with 5 bases left between them. This CDR3 has 13 amino acids. The CDR3 here is CASSISSYNEQFF. The DNA for the CDR3 is TGTGCCAGCAGCATCAGCTCCTACAATGAGCAGTTCTTC.

This sequence joins TRBV11-2 and TRBJ1-1; a weak D match, TRBD1 (5 bases). This CDR3 contains 14 residues. Germline values: CDR1 SGHAT, CDR2 FQNNGV. Trimming pared 1 base from V and 4 bases from J, leaving 10 bases between. CDR3 loop: CASSLVGVSTEAFF. The DNA for the CDR3 is TGTGCCAGCAGCTTAGTAGGGGTGAGCACTGAAGCTTTCTTT. Filled out from reference TRBV11-2 and TRBJ1-1, the complete variable domain reads EAGVAQSPRYKIIEKRQSVAFWCNPISGHATLYWYQQILGQGPKLLIQFQNNGVVDDSQLPKDRFSAERLKGVDSTLKIQPAKLEDSAVYLCASSLVGVSTEAFFGQGTRLTVV.

This chain links TRBV5-4 with TRBJ1-6, with D possibly matching TRBD1 (6 bases). The germline gives CDR1 SGHNT, CDR2 YYREEE (reference sequence). Trimming removed 1 base at V and 10 bases at J, with 9 bases between. The CDR3 totals 13 residues. The CDR3 region is CASSLQGNSPLHF. DNA for the CDR3: TGTGCCAGCAGCTTGCAGGGGAACTCACCCCTCCACTTT.

This sequence joins TRBV5-8 and TRBJ2-3, with D possibly being TRBD1 (6 bases). This CDR3 spans 15 amino acids. Trimming stripped 0 bases from V and 1 base from J, with 9 bases between. Germline CDR1 reads SGHTS; CDR2 reads YDEGEE. CDR3 coding DNA: TGTGCCAGCAGCTTGGGAACAGGGCGCACAGATACGCAGTATTTT. It encodes CASSLGTGRTDTQYF.

The table lists this clone with a count of one. The chain links TRBV5-6 to TRBJ1-1; D is unresolved. The CDR3 loop spans 14 amino acids. Looked up from germline, CDR1 is SGHDT and CDR2 is YYEEEE. Trimming cost V 0 bases and J 0 bases, with 6 bases left between them. The CDR3 DNA follows: TGTGCCAGCAGCTTGGAAGTAGTGAACACTGAAGCTTTCTTT. Translated, it gives CASSLEVVNTEAFF.

The chain is built from TRBV29-1 and TRBJ2-2; D possibly corresponds to TRBD2 (6 bases). V lost 4 bases and J 5 bases, leaving 11 bases between the germline ends. The CDR3 length is 13 residues. Germline CDR1 and CDR2: SQVTM and ANQGSEA. The CDR3 reads CSVAWRGTGELFF. For the CDR3, the DNA is TGCAGCGTTGCCTGGCGGGGTACCGGGGAGCTGTTTTTT.

CDR3 region: CASSYSTQPWNTEAFF. CDR3 in DNA: TGTGCCAGCAGTTACTCGACACAGCCATGGAACACTGAAGCTTTCTTT. The rearrangement joins TRBV6-2 or TRBV6-3 to TRBJ1-1; D remains unclear. The CDR3 is 16 residues long. Germline V gene lookup returns CDR1 MNHEY and CDR2 SVGEGT. Trimming pared 0 bases from V and 1 base from J, leaving 12 bases between.

The chain is built from TRBV2 and TRBJ1-5; TRBD1 matches at 10 bases. V was clipped by 6 bases and J by 1 base; unmatched bases: 0. CDR1 and CDR2 (germline): SNHLY, FYNNEI. The CDR3 is 14 residues long. Here the CDR3 reads CASRTGGSNQPQHF. CDR3 bases: TGTGCCAGCAGGACAGGGGGCAGCAATCAGCCCCAGCATTTT.